This record looks at one T cell receptor (beta chain) sequence and its context. PCR involved 60 Vbeta and 13 Jbeta primers. Assay: immunoSEQ multiplex PCR; the TCRdb copy retains only in-frame clones and omits some. The sample lists 70,000 or so clones; just over 65% were seen once. This sample was included in a study of cytomegalovirus exposure and HLA in healthy donors. Germline V gives CDR1 SGHAT, CDR2 FQNNGV. Losses at the gene ends were 10 bases for V and 2 bases for J; bases not matched to a gene: 11. This CDR3 contains 14 residues. Sequencing was carried out using PBMCs. The rearrangement uses TRBV11-2 and TRBJ2-7, with 7 bases fitting TRBD1. This receptor was taken from a woman between 25 and 40 years old in good health and CMV-seronegative. CDR3 in DNA: TGTGCCACTCGAGATACAGGGGCCGCCTACGAGCAGTACTTC. This encodes CATRDTGAAYEQYF. Looking up the rest from reference TRBV11-2 and TRBJ2-7 gives the full variable domain: EAGVAQSPRYKIIEKRQSVAFWCNPISGHATLYWYQQILGQGPKLLIQFQNNGVVDDSQLPKDRFSAERLKGVDSTLKIQPAKLEDSAVYLCATRDTGAAYEQYFGPGTRLTVT.